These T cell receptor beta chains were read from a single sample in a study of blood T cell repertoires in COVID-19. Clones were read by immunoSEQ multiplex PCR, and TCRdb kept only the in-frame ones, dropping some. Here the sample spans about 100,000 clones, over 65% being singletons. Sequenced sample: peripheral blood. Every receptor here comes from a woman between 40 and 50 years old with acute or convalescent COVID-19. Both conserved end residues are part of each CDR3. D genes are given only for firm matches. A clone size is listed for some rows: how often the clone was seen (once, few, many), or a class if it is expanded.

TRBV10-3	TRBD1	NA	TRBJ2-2	TGTGCCATCAGTGGTGACAGGGACACCGGGGAGCTGTTTTTT	CAISGDRDTGELFF
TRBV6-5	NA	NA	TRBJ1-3	TGTGCCAGCAGCTCTCCCACAGGCTCCGGAAACACCATATATTTT	CASSSPTGSGNTIYF
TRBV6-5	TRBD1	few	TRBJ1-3	TGTGCCAGCAGTTCCAGGGGGAACACCATATATTTT	CASSSRGNTIYF
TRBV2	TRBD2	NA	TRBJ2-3	TGTGCCAGCACCTCTCGAGGGAGGGGCGGTGCCGGGACAGATACGCAGTATTTT	CASTSRGRGGAGTDTQYF
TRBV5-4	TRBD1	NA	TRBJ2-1	TGTGCCAGCAGCTCGGCTCTAGGACAGGGGACTCATGAGCAGTTCTTC	CASSSALGQGTHEQFF
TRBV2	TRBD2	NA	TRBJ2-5	TGTGCCAGCAGTGGGTCCTCCGGACTAGCGGAGACCCAGTACTTC	CASSGSSGLAETQYF
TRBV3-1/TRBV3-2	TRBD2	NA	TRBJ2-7	TGTGCCAGCAGCCACGGACTAGCGATCTCCTACGAGCAGTACTTC	CASSHGLAISYEQYF
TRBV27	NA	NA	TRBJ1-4	TGTGCCAGCAGTTTATCCGACGGGGGAAAACTGTTTTTT	CASSLSDGGKLFF
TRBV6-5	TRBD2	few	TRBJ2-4	TGTGCCAGCAGCCAAGGACTAGCGGGGGACATTCAGTACTTC	CASSQGLAGDIQYF
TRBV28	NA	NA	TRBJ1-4	TGTGCCAGCTCAGGCACCACTAATGAAAAACTGTTTTTT	CASSGTTNEKLFF
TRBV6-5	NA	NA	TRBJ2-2	TGTGCCAGCATCAACCCGGGGGCCGGGGAGCTGTTTTTT	CASINPGAGELFF
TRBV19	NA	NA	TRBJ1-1	TGTGCCAGTAGTAAGACTCCGAACACTGAAGCTTTCTTT	CASSKTPNTEAFF
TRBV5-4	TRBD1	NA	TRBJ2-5	TGTGCCAGCAGCTTAGGGACAGGAGCCCAAGAGACCCAGTACTTC	CASSLGTGAQETQYF
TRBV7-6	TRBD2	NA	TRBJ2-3	TGTGCCAGCAGCCCCGGTCTTGGCGGGGGGGCCGATACGCAGTATTTT	CASSPGLGGGADTQYF
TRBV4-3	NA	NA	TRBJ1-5	TGCGCCAGCAGCCAAATCAGGGGTAGGCAGCCCCAGCATTTT	CASSQIRGRQPQHF
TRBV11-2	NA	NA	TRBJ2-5	TGTGCCAGCAGCTTAGATGTGGTAGGGGGGGCAGAGACCCAGTACTTC	CASSLDVVGGAETQYF
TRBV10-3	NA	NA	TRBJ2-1	TGTGCCATCAGTGAACGGGACAATGAGCAGTTCTTC	CAISERDNEQFF
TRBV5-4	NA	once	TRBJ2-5	TGTGCCAGCAGCCGGGACCAAGAGACCCAGTACTTC	CASSRDQETQYF
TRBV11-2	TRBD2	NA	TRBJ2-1	TGTGCCAGCAGCTTAGGATCACTAGCGATTCCCTACAATGAGCAGTTCTTC	CASSLGSLAIPYNEQFF
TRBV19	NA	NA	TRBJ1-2	TGTGCCAGTAGTACAACAGGGACGTATGGCTACACCTTC	CASSTTGTYGYTF
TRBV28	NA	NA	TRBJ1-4	TGTGCCAGCAGTTTCTCGCAGGGTGGCGAAAAACTGTTTTTT	CASSFSQGGEKLFF
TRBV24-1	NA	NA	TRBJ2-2	TGTGCCACTCATTCTAACAGTCCGACCGGGGAGCTGTTTTTT	CATHSNSPTGELFF
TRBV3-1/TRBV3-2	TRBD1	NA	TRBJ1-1	TGTGCCAGCAGCCAAGTGACAGGGGGAAGTGCTGAAGCTTTCTTT	CASSQVTGGSAEAFF
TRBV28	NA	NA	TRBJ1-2	TGTGCCAGCAGTTTTATTCTCTATGGCTACACCTTC	CASSFILYGYTF
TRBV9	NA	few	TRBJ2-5	TGTGCCAGCAGCGTAGGGTTTGGGCAGTACCAAGAGACCCAGTACTTC	CASSVGFGQYQETQYF
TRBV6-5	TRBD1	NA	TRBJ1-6	TGTGCCAGCAGTTACCGGGACCGGGACAGAAATTCACCCCTCCACTTT	CASSYRDRDRNSPLHF
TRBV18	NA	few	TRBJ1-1	TGTGCCAGCTCACCTCTCGACAGCCAGAACACTGAAGCTTTCTTT	CASSPLDSQNTEAFF
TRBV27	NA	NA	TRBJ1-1	TGTGCCAGCAGTCCATTGGGGCGGGAGTACACTGAAGCTTTCTTT	CASSPLGREYTEAFF
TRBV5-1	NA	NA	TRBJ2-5	TGCGCCAGCAGTGCTAGTGGGGAGACCCAGTACTTC	CASSASGETQYF
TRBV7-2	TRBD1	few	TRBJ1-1	TGTGCCAGCAGCAATATACTTACAGGGGGCAAGGGGACTGAAGCTTTCTTT	CASSNILTGGKGTEAFF
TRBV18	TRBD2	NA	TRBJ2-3	TGTGCCAGCTCACCACCGACTAGCGGGGGCCGGGATACGCAGTATTTT	CASSPPTSGGRDTQYF
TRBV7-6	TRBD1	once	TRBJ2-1	TGTGCCAGCAGCTTAGCGTTCCGAGGGACAGGGGCAGACAATGAGCAGTTCTTC	CASSLAFRGTGADNEQFF
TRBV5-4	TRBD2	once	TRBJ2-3	TGTGCCACCAGAGCGGGGGTAGACACAGATACGCAGTATTTT	CATRAGVDTDTQYF
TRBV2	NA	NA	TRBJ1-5	TGTGCCAGCAGGGAGACAGTGGTCTCACGGCCCCAGCATTTT	CASRETVVSRPQHF
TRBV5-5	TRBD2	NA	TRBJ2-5	TGTGCCAGCAGCTCACTAGCGGGGGGCGGGGAGACCCAGTACTTC	CASSSLAGGGETQYF
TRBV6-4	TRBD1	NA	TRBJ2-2	TGTGCCAGCAACCCGACAGGGGATTCGGGGGAGCTGTTTTTT	CASNPTGDSGELFF
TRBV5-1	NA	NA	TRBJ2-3	TGCGCCAGCAGCTCGGGACACTCCAAATCTAGCACAGATACGCAGTATTTT	CASSSGHSKSSTDTQYF
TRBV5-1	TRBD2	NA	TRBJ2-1	TGCGCCAGCAGCTGGGGGCTAGCGGGGGATCATCAGTTCTTC	CASSWGLAGDHQFF
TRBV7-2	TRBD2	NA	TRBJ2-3	TGTGCCAGCAGCTTAGTGCACGGGGGGGCGAATACGCAGTATTTT	CASSLVHGGANTQYF
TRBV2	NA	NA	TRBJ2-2	TGTGCCAGCACACCGGACTACACCGGGGAGCTGTTTTTT	CASTPDYTGELFF
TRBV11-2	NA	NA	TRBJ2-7	TGTGCCAGCAGCTTAGCAGGGGCTAGACTCGACGAGCAGTACTTC	CASSLAGARLDEQYF
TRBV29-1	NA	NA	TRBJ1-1	TGCAGCGTTGCCCCCGGGAGAGGAGCTTTCTTT	CSVAPGRGAFF
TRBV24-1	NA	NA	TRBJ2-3	TGTGCCACCAGCTCTAGCTACACAGATACGCAGTATTTT	CATSSSYTDTQYF
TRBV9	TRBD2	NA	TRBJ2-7	TGTGCCAGCAGCGTAGCTCCGACTAGCGGGTACGAGCAGTACTTC	CASSVAPTSGYEQYF
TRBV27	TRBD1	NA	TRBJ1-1	TGTGCCAGCAGTTTATCGCCAGGGGGTACCACTGAAGCTTTCTTT	CASSLSPGGTTEAFF
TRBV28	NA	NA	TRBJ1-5	TGTGCCAGCAGCATCAGGGAAACTAGCAATCAGCCCCAGCATTTT	CASSIRETSNQPQHF
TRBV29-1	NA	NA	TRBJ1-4	TGCAGCGCTGAGTACCTAGGGAGTGAAAAACTGTTTTTT	CSAEYLGSEKLFF
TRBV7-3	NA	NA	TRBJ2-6	TGTGCCAGCAGCTTAACCCGAGGCTCTGGGGCCAACGTCCTGACTTTC	CASSLTRGSGANVLTF
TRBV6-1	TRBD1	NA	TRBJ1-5	TGTGCCAGCAGTTGGGACAGGGCTGGCAATCAGCCCCAGCATTTT	CASSWDRAGNQPQHF
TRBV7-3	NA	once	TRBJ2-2	TGTGCCAGCAGCTTAACGGGGGGACCAAACACCGGGGAGCTGTTTTTT	CASSLTGGPNTGELFF
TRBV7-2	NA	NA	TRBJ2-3	TGTGCCAGCAGCTCGAACAGTCTAGATACGCAGTATTTT	CASSSNSLDTQYF
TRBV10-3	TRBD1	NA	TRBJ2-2	TGTGCCATCAGACAATCGGGACAGGGGACCGGGGAGCTGTTTTTT	CAIRQSGQGTGELFF
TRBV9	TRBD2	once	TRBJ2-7	TGTGCCAGCAGCGTTGCGGGGGGTCTCGAGCAGTACTTC	CASSVAGGLEQYF
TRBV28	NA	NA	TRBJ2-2	TGTGCCAGCAGGGCCTCCGGGGAGCTGTTTTTT	CASRASGELFF
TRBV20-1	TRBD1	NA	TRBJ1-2	TGCAGTGCTAGTACCCCGGGACAGGGTTCTACCGGCTACACCTTC	CSASTPGQGSTGYTF